The next 28 T cell receptor beta chains were all read from a single sample in a study of cytomegalovirus exposure and HLA in healthy donors. It was with 60 Vbeta and 13 Jbeta primers that the PCR ran. Only in-frame clones appear in the TCRdb table, and some are missing; sequencing was by immunoSEQ multiplex PCR. The sample contains 120,000 to 150,000 clones, roughly 80% of which appear only once. Sequenced material: PBMCs. These receptors were taken from a woman in her 40s in good health and CMV-seropositive.

The rearrangement uses TRBV7-8 and TRBJ2-5; 10 positions match TRBD2. The J call is uncertain, as TRBJ2-7 better fits the DNA end. This CDR3 has 14 amino acids. From germline, CDR1 is SGHVS and CDR2 FQNEAQ. In nucleotides, the CDR3 is TGTGCCAGCAGCCCCCTAGCGGGAGCCTACGAGCAGTACTTC. Encoded protein: CASSPLAGAYEQYF.

V usage is TRBV25-1 and J usage is TRBJ1-4; D is possibly TRBD1 (6 bases). From germline, CDR1 is MGHDK and CDR2 SYGVNS. The CDR3 is made up of 16 amino acids. V dropped 4 bases and J dropped 4 bases, with 16 bases sitting between them. The CDR3 bases are TGTGCCAGCAGTGCTCCGGACAGACAGATTAATGAAAAACTGTTTTTT. This encodes CASSAPDRQINEKLFF. Complete variable domain (other parts from reference TRBV25-1 and TRBJ1-4): EADIYQTPRYLVIGTGKKITLECSQTMGHDKMYWYQQDPGMELHLIHYSYGVNSTEKGDLSSESTVSRIRTEHFPLTLESARPSHTSQYLCASSAPDRQINEKLFFGSGTQLSVL.

This chain connects TRBV7-2 to TRBJ2-3; D perhaps matches TRBD1 (6 bases). The CDR3 extends over 13 amino acids. V lost 5 bases to trimming and J lost 0 bases, with 6 bases between them. The germline V gene encodes CDR1 SGHTA and CDR2 FQGNSA. The CDR3 region is CASSGQSTDTQYF. The DNA for the CDR3 is TGTGCCAGCAGCGGACAGAGCACAGATACGCAGTATTTT.

The rearrangement links TRBV5-5 to TRBJ2-7, with TRBD1 matching over 8 bases. Germline CDR1 and CDR2: SGHKS and YYEKEE (reference sequence). There are 16 residues in the CDR3. The V segment lost 4 bases and the J segment 5 bases; nucleotides outside the gene matches: 14. CDR3 in amino acids: CASSPTTGARGNEQYF. The CDR3 region has the DNA TGTGCCAGCAGCCCGACGACAGGGGCCCGGGGGAACGAGCAGTACTTC.

The chain employs TRBV11-3 and TRBJ2-1; 9 positions agree with TRBD2. There are 16 residues in the CDR3. V was clipped by 1 base and J by 4 bases; unmatched bases: 5. CDR1 and CDR2 (germline): SGHNT, YENEEA. The CDR3 region has the DNA TGTGCCAGCAGCTTAGTAGCGGGGGCCTCATACAATGAGCAGTTCTTC. Translation gives CASSLVAGASYNEQFF.

V is TRBV2 and J is TRBJ2-5, with 7 bases that match TRBD1. CDR1 and CDR2 (germline): SNHLY, FYNNEI. The CDR3 consists of 17 residues. V shed 5 bases, J shed 6 bases, and the junction held 18 bases outside the gene matches. Written as DNA, the CDR3 is TGTGCCAGCAGTTTCCCTCCTGACAGGGCAAACATCAAGACCCAGTACTTC. Its translation is CASSFPPDRANIKTQYF.

The chain recombines TRBV6-6 with TRBJ2-1, with D maybe TRBD2 (6 bases). Between the trimmed V and J ends, which lost 6 bases and 2 bases, there was a span of 14 bases. CDR1 MNHNY and CDR2 SVGAGI come from the germline V gene (reference sequence). This CDR3 is built from 15 residues. In DNA form, the CDR3 reads TGTGCCAGCAGCTCGGGACTCCCCCCCTACAATGAGCAGTTCTTC. Protein sequence: CASSSGLPPYNEQFF.

The chain employs TRBV7-2 and TRBJ2-5, with 9 nucleotides matching TRBD2. This CDR3 spans 17 amino acids. V was pared by 4 bases and J by 2 bases, with 11 bases of the junction left unmatched. Germline V lookup: CDR1 SGHTA, CDR2 FQGNSA. The CDR3 is CASSSAPSGRSQETQYF. DNA for the CDR3: TGTGCCAGCAGCTCGGCCCCCAGCGGGAGGAGTCAAGAGACCCAGTACTTC.

The chain carries TRBV6-1 and TRBJ2-2; D call uncertain. The CDR3 runs to 15 residues. V lost 6 bases, J lost 0 bases, and 11 bases lay in between. The germline V gene encodes CDR1 MNHNS and CDR2 SASEGT. CDR3 residues: CASRPLRANTGELFF. As DNA, the CDR3 is TGTGCCAGCAGGCCTCTACGGGCGAACACCGGGGAGCTGTTTTTT.

The CDR3, as DNA: TGTGCCAGCAGTTTCTCAGGCTGGACAGGGGCTGGGGCCAACGTCCTGACTTTC. This translates into CASSFSGWTGAGANVLTF. The rearrangement links TRBV28 to TRBJ2-6; TRBD1 aligns across 9 bases. V was clipped by 3 bases and J by 2 bases; unmatched bases: 8. This CDR3 spans 18 amino acids. Per the germline V gene, CDR1 is MDHEN and CDR2 is SYDVKM.

The chain is built from TRBV7-2 and TRBJ2-3; 7 positions agree with TRBD2. Germline CDR1 and CDR2: SGHTA and FQGNSA. Losses at the gene ends were 0 bases for V and 6 bases for J; bases not matched to a gene: 0. The CDR3 totals 13 residues. The CDR3 loop is CASSLASGDTQYF. DNA of the CDR3: TGTGCCAGCAGCTTAGCTAGCGGGGATACGCAGTATTTT. The variable domain in full, completed from reference TRBV7-2 and TRBJ2-3, reads GAGVSQSPSNKVTEKGKDVELRCDPISGHTALYWYRQSLGQGLEFLIYFQGNSAPDKSGLPSDRFSAERTGGSVSTLTIQRTQQEDSAVYLCASSLASGDTQYFGPGTRLTVL.

Regarding this clone: One end of the junction varies from germline; a read error may be responsible. The V gene is TRBV5-4, the J gene TRBJ1-2; D is perhaps TRBD1 (5 bases). This CDR3 spans 15 amino acids. Per germline, CDR1 SGHNT and CDR2 YYREEE (reference sequence). The CDR3 coding sequence is TGTGCCAGCAGCCGAGGGGACCGGAGGGTCTATGGCTACGCCTTC. Amino acid sequence: CASSRGDRRVYGYAF.

This chain links TRBV2 with TRBJ2-5; 7 bases match TRBD1. Germline CDR1 is SNHLY and CDR2 is FYNNEI. The V and J ends lost 10 bases and 7 bases, in that order; junction bases with no gene match: 12. The CDR3 length is 13 residues. This CDR3 is CAIRDRLIRTQYF. In nucleotides, the CDR3 is TGTGCCATCCGGGACAGACTAATTAGGACCCAGTACTTC.

The gene calls are TRBV7-9 and TRBJ2-1; D perhaps matches TRBD1 (5 bases). Trimming removed 5 bases at V and 5 bases at J, with 19 bases between. CDR1 SEHNR and CDR2 FQNEAQ come from the germline V gene (reference sequence). The CDR3 runs to 16 residues. In nucleotides, the CDR3 is TGTGCCAGCAGCCGCATTTCTGGCTCCAGGGACAATGAGCAGTTCTTC. Its protein is CASSRISGSRDNEQFF.

V and J are TRBV6-1 and TRBJ1-1; a weak D match, TRBD1 (6 bases). The germline CDR1 and CDR2 sequences are MNHNS and SASEGT. Trimming pared 7 bases from V and 0 bases from J, leaving 9 bases between. The CDR3 sequence is 13 residues long. The DNA for the CDR3 is TGTGCCAGCACAGACAGGTTGAACACTGAAGCTTTCTTT. Translation: CASTDRLNTEAFF.

This clone occurred once. The chain recombines TRBV9 with TRBJ2-2; D is unclear. Germline CDR1 SGDLS, CDR2 YYNGEE. The V end was cut by 3 bases, the J end by 6 bases, with 9 bases between. This CDR3 spans 13 amino acids. CDR3 loop: CASSDIIAGELFF. The CDR3 DNA reads as TGTGCCAGCAGCGACATAATCGCCGGGGAGCTGTTTTTT.

The genes are TRBV18 and TRBJ2-5, with 7 bases lining up with TRBD1. Judging by the DNA end, TRBJ2-7 fits better; the J call may be wrong. Looked up from germline, CDR1 is KGHSH and CDR2 is LQKENI. CDR3 length: 16 amino acids. CDR3 in amino acids: CASSRGSDRVPYEQYF. Here the CDR3 DNA reads TGTGCCAGCTCACGGGGTAGTGACAGGGTTCCCTACGAGCAGTACTTC.

This chain uses TRBV27 with TRBJ2-1; TRBD2 aligns across 11 bases. Germline CDR1 is MNHEY and CDR2 is SMNVEV (reference sequence). With V trimmed by 2 bases and J by 7 bases, 10 bases remained unmatched. The CDR3 extends over 17 amino acids. CDR3 region: CASSLPLTSGSTNEQFF. CDR3 nucleotides: TGTGCCAGCAGTTTACCCCTTACTAGCGGGAGTACGAATGAGCAGTTCTTC.

This clone has only one observation. The J gene is TRBJ2-7, the V gene TRBV5-8; D not resolved. This CDR3 is 11 amino acids long. Between the trimmed V and J ends, which lost 6 bases and 2 bases, there was a span of 6 bases. Looked up from germline, CDR1 is SGHTS and CDR2 is YDEGEE. The CDR3 protein is CASTQTYEQYF. For the CDR3, the DNA is TGTGCCAGCACCCAAACCTACGAGCAGTACTTC.

This clone was picked up one time. V is TRBV7-8 and J is TRBJ2-1, with 8 bases fitting TRBD1. Germline V gene data show CDR1 as SGHVS and CDR2 as FQNEAQ. V shed 5 bases and J 8 bases; nucleotides not matched to a gene: 8. The CDR3 covers 14 residues. CDR3 amino acids: CASSVDRVKYEQFF. In nucleotides, the CDR3 is TGTGCCAGCAGCGTGGACAGGGTAAAATATGAGCAGTTCTTC.

This clone was seen a single time. The rearrangement joins TRBV7-9 to TRBJ2-5, with D perhaps matching TRBD1 (6 bases). The CDR3 is made up of 14 amino acids. Trimming took off 4 bases at V and 11 bases at J, with 20 bases between the two ends. In germline, CDR1 is SEHNR, CDR2 FQNEAQ (reference sequence). CDR3 nucleotides: TGTGCCAGCAGCTCGATAACAGGGATCGGTGAGCAGTACTTC. Its protein is CASSSITGIGEQYF.

This clone was detected ten times or more. The genes are TRBV25-1 and TRBJ2-2, with TRBD2 matching over 8 bases. The CDR3 has 15 amino acids. Germline CDR1 and CDR2: MGHDK and SYGVNS. V dropped 1 base and J dropped 7; count of bases not matched to a gene: 5. The CDR3 region is CASSELGRGDGELFF. The CDR3 DNA is TGTGCCAGCAGTGAATTGGGGCGGGGGGACGGGGAGCTGTTTTTT.

This clone was detected a few times. The V call is TRBV5-4, the J call TRBJ1-5; D is perhaps TRBD1 (5 bases). Trimming stripped 2 bases from V and 7 bases from J, with 19 bases between. The germline CDR1 and CDR2 sequences are SGHNT and YYREEE (reference sequence). This CDR3 is built from 16 residues. Here the CDR3 reads CASSLLSGFIDQPQHF. For the CDR3, the DNA is TGTGCCAGCAGCTTATTGTCAGGGTTCATAGACCAGCCCCAGCATTTT.

The chain employs TRBV30 and TRBJ2-3; 10 bases map to TRBD2. The ends lost 0 bases at V and 3 bases at J; junction bases unmatched: 3. The germline gives CDR1 GTSNPN, CDR2 SVGIG (reference sequence). The CDR3 contains 15 residues. The CDR3 region has the DNA TGTGCCTGGAGTGTACTAGCGGGGAGGACAGATACGCAGTATTTT. Protein sequence: CAWSVLAGRTDTQYF.

This rearrangement joins TRBV28 to TRBJ2-7, with 8 nucleotides matching TRBD1. Germline V CDR1 and CDR2: MDHEN, SYDVKM. CDR3 length: 14 residues. Trimming cost V 6 bases and J 7 bases; bases outside gene matches: 11. This chain's CDR3 is CASSRPPGDREQYF. The DNA of the CDR3 is TGTGCCAGCAGCCGCCCCCCGGGGGACAGGGAGCAGTACTTC. Supplemented by reference TRBV28 and TRBJ2-7, the full variable domain reads DVKVTQSSRYLVKRTGEKVFLECVQDMDHENMFWYRQDPGLGLRLIYFSYDVKMKEKGDIPEGYSVSREKKERFSLILESASTNQTSMYLCASSRPPGDREQYFGPGTRLTVT.

The J gene is TRBJ2-1, the V gene TRBV7-3; TRBD2 matches 8 bases. Germline V lookup: CDR1 SGHTA, CDR2 FQGTGA. The CDR3 totals 13 residues. After removal of 6 bases from V and 6 bases from J, the junction contained 4 bases not matched to a gene. The DNA of the CDR3 is TGTGCCAGCAGACCGAGCGGGAGCAATGAGCAGTTCTTC. Protein: CASRPSGSNEQFF.

The CDR3 spells CAWGDFYEQYF. The CDR3 DNA reads TGTGCCTGGGGGGACTTCTACGAGCAGTACTTC. The gene calls are TRBV30 and TRBJ2-7; possibly TRBD2 for D (6 bases). Trimming took off 5 bases at V and 3 bases at J, with 8 bases between the two ends. The germline V gene encodes CDR1 GTSNPN and CDR2 SVGIG (reference sequence). The CDR3 loop spans 11 amino acids.

This clone was observed a few times. This chain uses TRBV2 with TRBJ2-1, with 10 nucleotides matching TRBD2. This CDR3 spans 15 amino acids. Trimming took 2 bases from V and 7 from J; bases not matched to a gene: 5. Looked up from germline, CDR1 is SNHLY and CDR2 is FYNNEI. The CDR3 sequence is CASSEPLAGENEQFF. The DNA for the CDR3 is TGTGCCAGCAGTGAACCCCTAGCGGGGGAGAATGAGCAGTTCTTC.